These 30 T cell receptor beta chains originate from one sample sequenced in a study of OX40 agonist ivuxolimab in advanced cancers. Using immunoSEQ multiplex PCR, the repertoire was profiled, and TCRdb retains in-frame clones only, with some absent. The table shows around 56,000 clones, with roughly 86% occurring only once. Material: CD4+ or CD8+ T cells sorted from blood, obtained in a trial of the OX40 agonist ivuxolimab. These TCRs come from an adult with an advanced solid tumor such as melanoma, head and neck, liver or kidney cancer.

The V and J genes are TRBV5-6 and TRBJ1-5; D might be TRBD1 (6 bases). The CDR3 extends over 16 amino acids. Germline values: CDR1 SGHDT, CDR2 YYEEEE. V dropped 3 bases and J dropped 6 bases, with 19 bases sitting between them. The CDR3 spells CASSSTGTPVTQPQHF. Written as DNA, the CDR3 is TGTGCCAGCAGCTCAACCGGGACACCGGTAACTCAGCCCCAGCATTTT.

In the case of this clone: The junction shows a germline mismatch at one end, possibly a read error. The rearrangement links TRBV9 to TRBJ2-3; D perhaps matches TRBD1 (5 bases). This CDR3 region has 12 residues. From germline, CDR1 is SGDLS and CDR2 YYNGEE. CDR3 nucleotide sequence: TGCCCTGGGGCAGGCTACACAGATACGCAGTATTTT. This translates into CPGAGYTDTQYF.

CDR3 region: CASSYSLGSGETQYF. CDR3 in DNA: TGTGCCAGCAGTTACTCGCTGGGATCGGGAGAGACCCAGTACTTC. The chain joins TRBV6-6 to TRBJ2-5; D not resolved. The CDR3 totals 15 residues. Germline CDR1 reads MNHNY; CDR2 reads SVGAGI (reference sequence). Trimming shortened V by 0 bases and J by 4 bases, and 12 bases separated the two germline ends.

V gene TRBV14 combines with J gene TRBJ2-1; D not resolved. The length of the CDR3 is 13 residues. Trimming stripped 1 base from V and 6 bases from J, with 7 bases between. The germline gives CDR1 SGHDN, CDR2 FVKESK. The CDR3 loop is CASSQGVLNEQFF. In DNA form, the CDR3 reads TGTGCCAGCAGCCAAGGAGTTCTCAATGAGCAGTTCTTC.

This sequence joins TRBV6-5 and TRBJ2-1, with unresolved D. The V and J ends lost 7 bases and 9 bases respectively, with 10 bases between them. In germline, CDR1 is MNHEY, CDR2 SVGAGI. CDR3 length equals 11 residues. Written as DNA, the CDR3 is TGTGCCAGCAATGGGGAATTTGAGCAGTTCTTC. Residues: CASNGEFEQFF.

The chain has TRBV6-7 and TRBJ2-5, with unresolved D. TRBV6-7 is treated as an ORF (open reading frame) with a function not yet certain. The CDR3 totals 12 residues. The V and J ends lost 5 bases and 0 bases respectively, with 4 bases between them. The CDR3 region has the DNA TGTGCCAGCAGTGGAGACCAAGAGACCCAGTACTTC. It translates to CASSGDQETQYF.

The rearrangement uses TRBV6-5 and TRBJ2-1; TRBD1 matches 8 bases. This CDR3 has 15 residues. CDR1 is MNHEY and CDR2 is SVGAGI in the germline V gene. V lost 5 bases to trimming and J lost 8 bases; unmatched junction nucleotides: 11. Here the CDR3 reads CASSLLRGRSDEQFF. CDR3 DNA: TGTGCCAGCAGTCTGCTCAGGGGGCGCAGCGATGAGCAGTTCTTC.

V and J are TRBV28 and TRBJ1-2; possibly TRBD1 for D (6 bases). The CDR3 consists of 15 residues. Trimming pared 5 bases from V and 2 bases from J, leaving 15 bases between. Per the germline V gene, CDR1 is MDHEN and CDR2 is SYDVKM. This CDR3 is CASSPRDTQNYGYTF. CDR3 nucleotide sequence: TGTGCCAGCAGTCCCCGGGACACCCAAAACTATGGCTACACCTTC.

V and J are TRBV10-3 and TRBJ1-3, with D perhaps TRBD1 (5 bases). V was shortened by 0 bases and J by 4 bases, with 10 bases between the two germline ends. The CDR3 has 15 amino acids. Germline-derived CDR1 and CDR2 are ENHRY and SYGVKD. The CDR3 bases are TGTGCCATCAGTGAGTCGATAGGGGAAGGAAACACCATATATTTT. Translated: CAISESIGEGNTIYF.

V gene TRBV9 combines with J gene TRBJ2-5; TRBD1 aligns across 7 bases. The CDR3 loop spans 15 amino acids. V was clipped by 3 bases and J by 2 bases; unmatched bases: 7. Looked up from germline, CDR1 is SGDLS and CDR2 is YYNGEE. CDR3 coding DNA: TGTGCCAGCAGCGCCGCACCGGGACAGCAAGAGACCCAGTACTTC. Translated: CASSAAPGQQETQYF. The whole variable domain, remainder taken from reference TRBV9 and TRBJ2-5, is DSGVTQTPKHLITATGQRVTLRCSPRSGDLSVYWYQQSLDQGLQFLIQYYNGEERAKGNILERFSAQQFPDLHSELNLSSLELGDSALYFCASSAAPGQQETQYFGPGTRLLVL.

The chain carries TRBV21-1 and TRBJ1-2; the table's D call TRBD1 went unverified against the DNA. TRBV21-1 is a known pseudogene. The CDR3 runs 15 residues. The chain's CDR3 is CASSLTGPRRYGYTF. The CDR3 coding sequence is TGTGCCAGCAGCTTAACAGGCCCCAGAAGGTATGGCTACACCTTC.

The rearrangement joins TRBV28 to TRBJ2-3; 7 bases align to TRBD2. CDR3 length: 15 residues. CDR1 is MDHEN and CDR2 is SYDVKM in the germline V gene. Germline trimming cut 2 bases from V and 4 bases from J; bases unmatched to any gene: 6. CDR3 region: CASSLASGEADTQYF. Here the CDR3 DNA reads TGTGCCAGCAGTTTAGCTAGCGGAGAGGCAGATACGCAGTATTTT.

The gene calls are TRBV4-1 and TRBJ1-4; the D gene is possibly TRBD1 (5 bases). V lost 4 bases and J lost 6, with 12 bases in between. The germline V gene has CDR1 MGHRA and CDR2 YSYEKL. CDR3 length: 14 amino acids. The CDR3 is CASSRGREDEKLFF. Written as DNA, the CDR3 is TGCGCCAGCAGCCGGGGCAGGGAAGATGAAAAACTGTTTTTT.

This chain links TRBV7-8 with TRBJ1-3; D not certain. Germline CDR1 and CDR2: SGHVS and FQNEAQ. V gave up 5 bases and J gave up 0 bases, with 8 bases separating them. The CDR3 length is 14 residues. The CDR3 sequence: CASSRLYSGNTIYF. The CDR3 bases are TGTGCCAGCAGCAGACTCTACTCTGGAAACACCATATATTTT.

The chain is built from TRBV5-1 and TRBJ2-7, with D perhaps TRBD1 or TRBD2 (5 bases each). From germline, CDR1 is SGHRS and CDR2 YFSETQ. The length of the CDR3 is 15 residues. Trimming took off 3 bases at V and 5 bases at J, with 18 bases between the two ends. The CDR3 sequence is CASSSGGRLIHEQYF. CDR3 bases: TGCGCCAGCAGCTCTGGGGGAAGGTTGATCCACGAGCAGTACTTC.

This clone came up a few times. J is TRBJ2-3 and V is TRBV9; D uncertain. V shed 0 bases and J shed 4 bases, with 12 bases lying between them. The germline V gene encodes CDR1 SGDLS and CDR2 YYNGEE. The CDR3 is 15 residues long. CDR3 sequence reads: CASSVDPSQADTQYF. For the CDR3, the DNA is TGTGCCAGCAGCGTAGACCCTTCGCAGGCAGATACGCAGTATTTT.

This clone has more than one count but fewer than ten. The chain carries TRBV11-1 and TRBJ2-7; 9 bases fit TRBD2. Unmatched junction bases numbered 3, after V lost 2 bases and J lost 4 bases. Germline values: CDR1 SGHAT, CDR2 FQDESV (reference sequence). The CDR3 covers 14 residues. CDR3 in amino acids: CASSLSSGTYEQYF. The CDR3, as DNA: TGTGCCAGCAGCTTATCTAGCGGGACTTACGAGCAGTACTTC.

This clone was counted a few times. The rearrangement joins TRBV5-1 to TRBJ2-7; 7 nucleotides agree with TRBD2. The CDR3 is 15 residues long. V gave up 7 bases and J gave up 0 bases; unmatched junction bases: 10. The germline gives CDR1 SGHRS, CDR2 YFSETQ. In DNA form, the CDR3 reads TGCGCCAGCCGCCCTGGTCTAGCGGACTCCTACGAGCAGTACTTC. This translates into CASRPGLADSYEQYF.

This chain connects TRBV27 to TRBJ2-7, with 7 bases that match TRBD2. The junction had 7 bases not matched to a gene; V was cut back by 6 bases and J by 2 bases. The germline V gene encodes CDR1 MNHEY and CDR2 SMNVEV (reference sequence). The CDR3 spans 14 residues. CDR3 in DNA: TGTGCCAGCAGCCTTGCCGGGGGGACCTACGAGCAGTACTTC. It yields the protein CASSLAGGTYEQYF.

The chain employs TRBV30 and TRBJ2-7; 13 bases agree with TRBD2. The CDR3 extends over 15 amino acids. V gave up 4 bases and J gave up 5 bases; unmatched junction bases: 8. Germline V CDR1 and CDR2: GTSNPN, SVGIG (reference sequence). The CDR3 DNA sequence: TGTGCCTGGACCGGACTAGCGGGAGATAGGCACGAGCAGTACTTC. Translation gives CAWTGLAGDRHEQYF. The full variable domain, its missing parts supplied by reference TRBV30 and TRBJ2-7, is SQTIHQWPATLVQPVGSPLSLECTVEGTSNPNLYWYRQAAGRGLQLLFYSVGIGQISSEVPQNLSASRPQDRQFILSSKKLLLSDSGFYLCAWTGLAGDRHEQYFGPGTRLTVT.

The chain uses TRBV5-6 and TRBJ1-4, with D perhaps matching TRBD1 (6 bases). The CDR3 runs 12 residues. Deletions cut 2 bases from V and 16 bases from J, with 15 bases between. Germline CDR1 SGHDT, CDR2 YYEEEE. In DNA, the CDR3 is TGTGCCAGCAGCTTACCACAGGGAAATAGGTTTTTT. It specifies CASSLPQGNRFF.

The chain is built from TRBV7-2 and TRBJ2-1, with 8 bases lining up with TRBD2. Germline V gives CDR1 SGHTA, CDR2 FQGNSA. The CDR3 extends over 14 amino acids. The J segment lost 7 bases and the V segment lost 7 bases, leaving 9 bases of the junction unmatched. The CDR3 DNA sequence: TGTGCCAGCACTCCAGGGCGGGAGGCAAATGAGCAGTTCTTC. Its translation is CASTPGREANEQFF.

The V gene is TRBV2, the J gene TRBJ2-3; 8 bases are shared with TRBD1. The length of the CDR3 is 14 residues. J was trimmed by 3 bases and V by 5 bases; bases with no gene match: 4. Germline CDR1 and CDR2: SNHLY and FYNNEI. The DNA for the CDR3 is TGTGCCAGCAGTCAGGACAGGGTGACAGATACGCAGTATTTT. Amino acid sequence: CASSQDRVTDTQYF. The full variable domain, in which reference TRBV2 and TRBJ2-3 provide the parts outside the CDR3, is EPEVTQTPSHQVTQMGQEVILRCVPISNHLYFYWYRQILGQKVEFLVSFYNNEISEKSEIFDDQFSVERPDGSNFTLKIRSTKLEDSAMYFCASSQDRVTDTQYFGPGTRLTVL.

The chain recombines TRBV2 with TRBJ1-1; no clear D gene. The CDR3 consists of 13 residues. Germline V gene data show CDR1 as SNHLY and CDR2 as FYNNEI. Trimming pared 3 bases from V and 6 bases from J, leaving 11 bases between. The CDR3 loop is CASSEADTPEAFF. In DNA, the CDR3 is TGTGCCAGCAGTGAGGCTGACACCCCTGAAGCTTTCTTT.

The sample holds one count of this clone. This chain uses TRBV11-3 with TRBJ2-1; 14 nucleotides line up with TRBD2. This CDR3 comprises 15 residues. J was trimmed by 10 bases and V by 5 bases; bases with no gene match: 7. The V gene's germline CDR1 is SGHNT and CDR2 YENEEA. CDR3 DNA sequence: TGTGCCAGCAGCCGAGGACTAGCGGGAGGCGGGGAGCAGTTCTTC. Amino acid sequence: CASSRGLAGGGEQFF.

CDR3 in amino acids: CATSRVGDSKSSYEQYF. The CDR3 DNA reads as TGTGCCACCAGCAGAGTGGGTGACAGTAAGAGCTCCTACGAGCAGTACTTC. V is TRBV15 and J is TRBJ2-7; D is perhaps TRBD1 (5 bases). CDR1 LNHNV and CDR2 YYDKDF come from the germline V gene (reference sequence). Between the trimmed V and J ends, which lost 1 base and 0 bases, there was a span of 16 bases. The CDR3 totals 17 residues.

The CDR3 bases are TGTGCCAGTAGTATCGGACAGCAGCCCCAGCATTTT. Translation: CASSIGQQPQHF. The V and J genes are TRBV19 and TRBJ1-5; a weak D match, TRBD1 (6 bases). Per germline, CDR1 LNHDA and CDR2 SQIVND (reference sequence). V lost 3 bases to trimming and J lost 7 bases, with 7 bases between them. The CDR3 contains 12 residues.

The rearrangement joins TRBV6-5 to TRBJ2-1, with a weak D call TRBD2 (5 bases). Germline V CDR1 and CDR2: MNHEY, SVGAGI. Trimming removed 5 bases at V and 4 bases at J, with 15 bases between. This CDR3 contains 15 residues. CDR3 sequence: CASSLDGGPYNEQFF. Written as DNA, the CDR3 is TGTGCCAGCAGTCTCGATGGCGGGCCATACAATGAGCAGTTCTTC.

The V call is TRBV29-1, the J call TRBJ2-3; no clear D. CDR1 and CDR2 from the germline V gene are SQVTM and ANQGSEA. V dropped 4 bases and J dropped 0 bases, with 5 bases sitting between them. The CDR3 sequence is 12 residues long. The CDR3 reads CSVAASTDTQYF. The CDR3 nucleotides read TGCAGCGTTGCCGCGAGCACAGATACGCAGTATTTT.

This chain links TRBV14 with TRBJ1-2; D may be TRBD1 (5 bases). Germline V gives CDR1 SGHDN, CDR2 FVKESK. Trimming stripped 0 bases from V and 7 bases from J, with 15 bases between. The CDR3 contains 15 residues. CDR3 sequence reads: CASSQDRGRHSGYTF. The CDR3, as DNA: TGTGCCAGCAGCCAAGATCGGGGCAGGCATTCTGGCTACACCTTC.